The clone carrying this TCR beta chain has ten or more counts. Its matching antigen is unknown. Trimming stripped 2 bases from V and 4 bases from J, with 11 bases between. Per germline, CDR1 SGHTA and CDR2 FQGNSA. The CDR3 has 14 residues. The data derive from a study of Graves' ophthalmopathy and Graves' hyperthyroidism. Study-level points and caveats: Blood also carried most expanded thyroid clonotypes exceeding 0.001 frequency.

RNA transcripts yielded amplified TCR beta CDR3 regions. Scientists carried out first-round RT-PCR using HTBI primers and then a second-round multiplex PCR. A single record per CDR3 protein comes from TCRdb applying MiXCR to the multiplex PCR reads. The sample has approximately 480,000 distinct CDR3 sequences; 13% to 15% are singletons. Uncontrolled infections, pregnancy, lactation or other autoimmune diseases led to patient exclusion. This sequence originates from a young woman with Graves' ophthalmopathy. The source material was blood. The rearrangement uses TRBV7-2 and TRBJ1-2; D is perhaps TRBD1 (5 bases). CDR3 DNA: TGTGCCAGCAGCTTACGCCTCGGGGGCTATGGCTACACCTTC. This encodes CASSLRLGGYGYTF.